These T cell receptor beta chains were read from a single sample in a study of shared clonotypes between healthy human individuals. Method: immunoSEQ multiplex PCR; TCRdb's copy keeps in-frame clones and lacks some. The sample lists around 620,000 clones, 85% to 95% occurring once. Sequencing input: naive CD8+ T cells sorted from blood. The origin of the receptors is a woman aged 30 to 39 in good health. Each CDR3 is given with its conserved first and last residue. Fields, in order: D gene, clone size, J gene, V gene, CDR3 DNA, CDR3 protein. The D gene is left open where the match is weak. Some rows mark clone size as missing; the rest say once, few, many or name a class of expanded clone.

d_call: NA; clone_size: NA; j_call: TRBJ1-1; v_call: TRBV19; cdr3_nt: TGTGCCAGTAGTTTTGGGACTGAAGCTTTCTTT; cdr3_aa: CASSFGTEAFF
d_call: TRBD2; clone_size: NA; j_call: TRBJ2-1; v_call: TRBV5-4; cdr3_nt: TGTGCCAGCAGCTGGTACGGGACTAGCGGGAGGGAAAGCTCCTACAATGAGCAGTTCTTC; cdr3_aa: CASSWYGTSGRESSYNEQFF
d_call: NA; clone_size: NA; j_call: TRBJ2-1; v_call: TRBV28; cdr3_nt: TGTGCCAGCAGTTACCTAGCGAATGAGCAGTTCTTC; cdr3_aa: CASSYLANEQFF
d_call: NA; clone_size: NA; j_call: TRBJ1-2; v_call: TRBV27; cdr3_nt: TGTGCCAGCGGGGCGGGGGGCCTTGGCTACACCTTC; cdr3_aa: CASGAGGLGYTF
d_call: TRBD1; clone_size: NA; j_call: TRBJ2-1; v_call: TRBV29-1; cdr3_nt: TGCAGCGTTGAGACGGGACAGGGCTACAATGAGCAGTTCTTC; cdr3_aa: CSVETGQGYNEQFF
d_call: NA; clone_size: once; j_call: TRBJ1-1; v_call: TRBV27; cdr3_nt: TGTGCCAGCGGACCGAACACTGAAGCTTTCTTT; cdr3_aa: CASGPNTEAFF
d_call: NA; clone_size: NA; j_call: TRBJ1-5; v_call: TRBV5-4; cdr3_nt: TGTGCCAGCAGTTTGGGAGGGGGCAATCAGCCCCAGCATTTT; cdr3_aa: CASSLGGGNQPQHF
d_call: TRBD1; clone_size: NA; j_call: TRBJ1-2; v_call: TRBV28; cdr3_nt: TGTGCCAGCAGCGACACAGGGGTAGGTTTGATTAACTATGGCTACACCTTC; cdr3_aa: CASSDTGVGLINYGYTF
d_call: NA; clone_size: NA; j_call: TRBJ2-6; v_call: TRBV6-5; cdr3_nt: TGTGCCAGCAGCCCACCAAGCTCTGGGGCCAACGTCCTGACTTTC; cdr3_aa: CASSPPSSGANVLTF
d_call: TRBD2; clone_size: NA; j_call: TRBJ2-3; v_call: TRBV30; cdr3_nt: TGTGCCTGGAGCTCTAGCGGGACGTACACAGATACGCAGTATTTT; cdr3_aa: CAWSSSGTYTDTQYF
d_call: NA; clone_size: NA; j_call: TRBJ2-7; v_call: TRBV19; cdr3_nt: TGTGCCAGTAGTTCAGACTTGTTGTACTACGAGCAGTACTTC; cdr3_aa: CASSSDLLYYEQYF
d_call: NA; clone_size: few; j_call: TRBJ1-2; v_call: TRBV29-1; cdr3_nt: TGCAGCGTAGTCACCGAAGGGGGCTACACCTTC; cdr3_aa: CSVVTEGGYTF
d_call: TRBD1; clone_size: NA; j_call: TRBJ2-2; v_call: TRBV6-6; cdr3_nt: TGTGCCAGCAGTTACGACAGGGGATCCGGGGAGCTGTTTTTT; cdr3_aa: CASSYDRGSGELFF
d_call: TRBD2; clone_size: NA; j_call: TRBJ2-7; v_call: TRBV5-6; cdr3_nt: TGTGCCAGCAGCTTTCGACTAGCGGGAGCCTACGAGCAGTACTTC; cdr3_aa: CASSFRLAGAYEQYF
d_call: NA; clone_size: NA; j_call: TRBJ1-4; v_call: TRBV10-3; cdr3_nt: TGTGCCATCAGGACAGGCTTTCGAACTAATGAAAAACTGTTTTTT; cdr3_aa: CAIRTGFRTNEKLFF
d_call: TRBD1; clone_size: NA; j_call: TRBJ1-1; v_call: TRBV30; cdr3_nt: TGTGCCTGGAGTACTCAGTACAGGGGGCAGAGGACTGAAGCTTTCTTT; cdr3_aa: CAWSTQYRGQRTEAFF
d_call: NA; clone_size: NA; j_call: TRBJ2-2; v_call: TRBV14; cdr3_nt: TGTGCCAGCAGCCATCGGGTGGGGCCTTGGACCGGGGAGCTGTTTTTT; cdr3_aa: CASSHRVGPWTGELFF
d_call: NA; clone_size: NA; j_call: TRBJ1-5; v_call: TRBV7-9; cdr3_nt: TGTGCCAGCAGCTTAGCCGGCAGCAACAATCAGCCCCAGCATTTT; cdr3_aa: CASSLAGSNNQPQHF
d_call: TRBD2; clone_size: NA; j_call: TRBJ2-7; v_call: TRBV5-4; cdr3_nt: TGTGCCAGCAGATCCACTAGCGGGTTCTCCTACGAGCAGTACTTC; cdr3_aa: CASRSTSGFSYEQYF